Presented here are 14 T cell receptor beta chains from one specimen sequenced in a study of CD8+CD57+ T cells in acquired aplastic anemia (dated by TCRdb to about 2018). The sequencer was an Illumina HiSeq 2000. Genomic DNA was used as template for profiling of TCR beta VDJ combinations and CDR3 sequences. TCRdb's own reprocessing of the public reads used fastp at Q25 and MiXCR and kept productive beta chains. Rows matching on CDR3 protein sequence are summarized as one entry with the most common DNA and genes. The sample table lists 180,000 or so distinct CDR3 sequences, just over 45% of them with a count of one. Of the sample, approximately 3% falls within the top ten clones. The sample consisted of sorted CD4+, CD8+, or CD8+CD57+ T cells (not recorded which) from PBMCs. The receptors come from a human donor in good health.

This clonotype was recorded a few times. The CDR3 region is CASSVGTGYGYTF. CDR3 bases: TGTGCCAGCAGTGTCGGGACAGGATATGGCTACACCTTC. The V gene is TRBV2, the J gene TRBJ1-2; 8 nucleotides match TRBD1. Germline V gene data show CDR1 as SNHLY and CDR2 as FYNNEI. The CDR3 is made up of 13 amino acids. Unmatched junction bases numbered 3, after V lost 4 bases and J lost 5 bases.

About this clonotype itself: Just one base apart from a much larger clone, this may be a read error. The rearrangement links TRBV2 to TRBJ2-1, with 15 bases identical to TRBD2. The CDR3 has 20 residues. Germline V lookup: CDR1 SNHLY, CDR2 FYNNEI. The chain's CDR3 is CASSALGLAGGPSSYDEQFF. The CDR3 coding sequence is TGTGCCAGCAGTGCCCTGGGACTAGCGGGAGGCCCTAGCTCCTACGATGAGCAGTTCTTC.

This clonotype turned up a few times. The V call is TRBV4-1, the J call TRBJ2-3, with TRBD2 identical over 15 bases. Trimming at V came to 0 bases and at J to 5 bases, leaving 9 bases not matched to a gene. The CDR3 sequence is 19 residues long. Germline CDR1 and CDR2: MGHRA and YSYEKL. The CDR3 spells CASSQEPPGLAGGGDTQYF. In DNA, the CDR3 is TGCGCCAGCAGCCAAGAGCCCCCTGGACTAGCGGGGGGGGGAGATACGCAGTATTTT.

This clonotype was seen at least ten times. An end of the junction differs from the germline gene, which may be a read error. This chain joins TRBV27 and TRBJ1-2, with D unresolved. Germline V gene data show CDR1 as MNHEY and CDR2 as SMNVEV (reference sequence). The CDR3 has 14 amino acids. The CDR3 DNA follows: TGTGCCAGCAGTTCCGCGTCCGCAGTACCGTCCCCACTCTTC. It specifies CASSSASAVPSPLF.

There are many counts of this clonotype. The CDR3 DNA reads TGTGCCAGTAGCTTACGGTCGAACACCGGGGAGCTGTTTTTT. This encodes CASSLRSNTGELFF. This sequence joins TRBV19 and TRBJ2-2; D unresolved. The CDR3 runs to 14 residues. Deletions cut 6 bases from V and 0 bases from J, with 8 bases between. Germline V gene sequence: CDR1 LNHDA, CDR2 SQIVND (reference sequence). Filled out from reference TRBV19 and TRBJ2-2, the complete variable domain reads DGGITQSPKYLFRKEGQNVTLSCEQNLNHDAMYWYRQDPGQGLRLIYYSQIVNDFQKGDIAEGYSVSREKKESFPLTVTSAQKNPTAFYLCASSLRSNTGELFFGEGSRLTVL.

This clonotype was seen ten or more times. This chain links TRBV20-1 with TRBJ1-4; D unclear. V shed 0 bases and J shed 3 bases, with 14 bases lying between them. Germline-derived CDR1 and CDR2 are DFQATT and SNEGSKA (reference sequence). CDR3 length equals 16 residues. CDR3 coding DNA: TGCAGTGCTAGAGATCAGCTCATCCCCTCTAATGAAAAACTGTTTTTT. This translates into CSARDQLIPSNEKLFF.

This chain uses TRBV7-8 with TRBJ2-7, with unresolved D. Between the trimmed V and J ends, which lost 3 bases and 2 bases, there was a span of 11 bases. The CDR3 is 14 residues long. The germline CDR1 and CDR2 sequences are SGHVS and FQNEAQ. In DNA, the CDR3 is TGTGCCAGCAGCTTCTTACCTGCCCCCTACGAGCAGTACTTC. Translated, it gives CASSFLPAPYEQYF.

The gene calls are TRBV4-1 and TRBJ1-6, with 7 bases matching TRBD1. The CDR3 extends over 15 amino acids. Losses at the gene ends were 2 bases for V and 9 bases for J; bases not matched to a gene: 7. Looked up from germline, CDR1 is MGHRA and CDR2 is YSYEKL. The CDR3 sequence is CASSQYTGEGSPLHF. The CDR3, as DNA: TGCGCCAGCAGCCAATATACAGGGGAAGGTTCACCCCTCCACTTT.

Comments on this clonotype: Relative to the germline gene, one junction end is altered; a read error may explain this. The CDR3 loop is CASSFMGDSGNTIYF. As DNA, the CDR3 is TGTGCCAGCTCATTTATGGGGGACTCTGGAAACACCATATACTTT. This sequence joins TRBV2 and TRBJ1-3, with D tentatively TRBD1 (5 bases). The CDR3 is made up of 15 amino acids. Germline V gene sequence: CDR1 SNHLY, CDR2 FYNNEI.

This clonotype was found many times. The chain employs TRBV19 and TRBJ2-2, with TRBD2 identical over 9 bases. Germline V gene data show CDR1 as LNHDA and CDR2 as SQIVND (reference sequence). This CDR3 contains 18 residues. V shed 3 bases and J 3 bases; nucleotides not matched to a gene: 11. This CDR3 reads CASSIPSWSGRYTGELFF. In DNA form, the CDR3 reads TGTGCCAGTAGTATCCCCTCTTGGAGCGGGAGGTACACCGGGGAGCTGTTTTTT. Drawing the rest from reference TRBV19 and TRBJ2-2, the complete variable domain is DGGITQSPKYLFRKEGQNVTLSCEQNLNHDAMYWYRQDPGQGLRLIYYSQIVNDFQKGDIAEGYSVSREKKESFPLTVTSAQKNPTAFYLCASSIPSWSGRYTGELFFGEGSRLTVL.

V is TRBV15 and J is TRBJ2-5; D perhaps matches TRBD1 (5 bases). Germline loops: CDR1 LNHNV, CDR2 YYDKDF (reference sequence). V lost 7 bases to trimming and J lost 2 bases, with 11 bases between them. The CDR3 extends over 13 amino acids. The CDR3 DNA reads TGTGCCACCACGAGAGACAGACAAGAGACCCAGTACTTC. It yields the protein CATTRDRQETQYF. Based on the CDR3 plus reference TRBV15 and TRBJ2-5, the full variable domain is DAMVIQNPRYQVTQFGKPVTLSCSQTLNHNVMYWYQQKSSQAPKLLFHYYDKDFNNEADTPDNFQSRRPNTSFCFLDIRSPGLGDTAMYLCATTRDRQETQYFGPGTRLLVL.

The gene calls are TRBV29-1 and TRBJ2-6; D is undetermined. The V end was cut by 6 bases, the J end by 4 bases, with 7 bases between. CDR3 size: 12 residues. Germline V lookup: CDR1 SQVTM, CDR2 ANQGSEA. The CDR3 DNA is TGCAGCGTATGGACCGGGGCCAACGTCCTGACTTTC. The encoded protein is CSVWTGANVLTF.

This clonotype was picked up one time. A read error may be the cause here, since a much bigger clone is one base away. The chain couples TRBV5-1 to TRBJ2-6; D is possibly TRBD1 (5 bases). Trimming took 9 bases from V and 2 from J, leaving 21 bases between them. The CDR3 length is 17 residues. Per germline, CDR1 SGHRS and CDR2 YFSETQ. CDR3 in DNA: TGCGCCAACAGAGACCCTCAGGGTGTAACTGGGGCCAACGTCCTGACTTTC. It yields the protein CANRDPQGVTGANVLTF.

This clonotype was counted many times. The chain couples TRBV29-1 to TRBJ1-1, with TRBD1 matching 7 bases. Germline values: CDR1 SQVTM, CDR2 ANQGSEA. The CDR3 length is 12 residues. J lost 6 bases, V lost 7 bases, and 8 bases had no gene match. CDR3 amino acids: CSAGRGSSEAFF. The CDR3 DNA follows: TGCAGCGCGGGCAGGGGGTCCTCTGAAGCTTTCTTT.